This T cell receptor beta chain was profiled in a study of blood T cells in healthy people across ages. From germline, CDR1 is SGHVS and CDR2 FQNEAQ. This CDR3 is 20 amino acids long. V shed 6 bases and J 2 bases; nucleotides not matched to a gene: 20. For the second PCR, which ran for roughly 6 to 11 cycles, a sample-barcoded 5' primer and a J-beta primer mix were used. TCRdb re-derived calls from the 5' RACE reads in MiXCR, one entry per CDR3 protein. The data contain roughly 1.5 million distinct CDR3 sequences, 40% to 45% of them singletons. Healthy Russian Caucasian donors spanned ages about 6 to 100 years.

The receptor was derived from a young woman in good health. The sample was blood. V and J are TRBV7-8 and TRBJ2-5; 11 nucleotides match TRBD2. The CDR3 region is CASRSQPGLAAPGGQETQYF. DNA of the CDR3: TGTGCCAGCAGGTCTCAGCCGGGACTAGCGGCCCCCGGGGGTCAAGAGACCCAGTACTTC.